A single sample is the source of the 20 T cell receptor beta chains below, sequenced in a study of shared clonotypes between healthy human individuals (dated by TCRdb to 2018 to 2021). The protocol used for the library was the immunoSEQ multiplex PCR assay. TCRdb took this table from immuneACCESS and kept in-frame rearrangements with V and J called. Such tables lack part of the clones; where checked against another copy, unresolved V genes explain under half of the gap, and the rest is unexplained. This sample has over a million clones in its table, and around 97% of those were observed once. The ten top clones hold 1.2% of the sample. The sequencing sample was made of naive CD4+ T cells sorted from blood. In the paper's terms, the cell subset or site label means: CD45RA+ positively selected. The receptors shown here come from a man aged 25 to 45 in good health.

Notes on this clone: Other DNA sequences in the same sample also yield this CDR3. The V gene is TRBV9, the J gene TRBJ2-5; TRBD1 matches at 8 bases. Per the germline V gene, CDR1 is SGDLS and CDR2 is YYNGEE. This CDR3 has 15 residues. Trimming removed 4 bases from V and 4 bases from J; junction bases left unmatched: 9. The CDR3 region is CASSPRGTGGETQYF. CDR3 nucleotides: TGTGCCAGCAGCCCACGTGGGACAGGCGGAGAGACCCAGTACTTC.

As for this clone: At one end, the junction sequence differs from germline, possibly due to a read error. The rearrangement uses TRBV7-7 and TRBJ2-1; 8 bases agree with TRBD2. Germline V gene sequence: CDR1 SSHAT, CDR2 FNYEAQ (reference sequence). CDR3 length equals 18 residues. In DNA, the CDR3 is TGTGCTAGCAGCTTGAATCTCTTTGGGGCGGGAGGCGGAAATGAGCAGTTCTTC. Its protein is CASSLNLFGAGGGNEQFF.

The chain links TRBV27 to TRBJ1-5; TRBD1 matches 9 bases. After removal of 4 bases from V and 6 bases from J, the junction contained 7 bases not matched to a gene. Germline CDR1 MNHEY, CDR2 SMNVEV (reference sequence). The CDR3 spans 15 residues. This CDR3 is CASSSTGGGVQPQHF. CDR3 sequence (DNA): TGTGCCAGCAGTTCAACAGGGGGCGGTGTTCAGCCCCAGCATTTT.

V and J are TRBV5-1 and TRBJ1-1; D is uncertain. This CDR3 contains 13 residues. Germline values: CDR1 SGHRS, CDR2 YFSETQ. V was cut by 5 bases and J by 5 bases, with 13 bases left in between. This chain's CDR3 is CASSSSEVTEAFF. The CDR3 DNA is TGCGCCAGCAGTTCTAGTGAGGTTACTGAAGCTTTCTTT.

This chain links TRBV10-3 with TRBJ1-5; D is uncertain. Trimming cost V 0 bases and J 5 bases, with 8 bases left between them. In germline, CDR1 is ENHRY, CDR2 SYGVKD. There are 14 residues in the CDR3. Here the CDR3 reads CAISESVGDQPQHF. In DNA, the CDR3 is TGTGCCATCAGTGAGTCCGTGGGAGATCAGCCCCAGCATTTT.

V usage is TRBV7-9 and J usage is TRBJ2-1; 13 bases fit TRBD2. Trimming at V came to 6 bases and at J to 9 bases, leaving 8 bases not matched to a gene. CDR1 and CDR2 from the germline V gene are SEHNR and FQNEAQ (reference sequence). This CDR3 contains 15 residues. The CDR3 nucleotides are TGTGCCAGCAGTTCCACTAGCGGGAGGGTTATTGAGCAGTTCTTC. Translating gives CASSSTSGRVIEQFF.

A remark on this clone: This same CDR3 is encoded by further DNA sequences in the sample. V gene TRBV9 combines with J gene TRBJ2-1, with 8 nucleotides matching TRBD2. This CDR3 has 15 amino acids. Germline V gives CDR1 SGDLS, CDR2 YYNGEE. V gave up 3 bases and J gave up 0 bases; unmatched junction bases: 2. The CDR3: CASSGSGSSYNEQFF. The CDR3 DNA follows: TGTGCCAGCAGCGGGAGCGGGAGCTCCTACAATGAGCAGTTCTTC.

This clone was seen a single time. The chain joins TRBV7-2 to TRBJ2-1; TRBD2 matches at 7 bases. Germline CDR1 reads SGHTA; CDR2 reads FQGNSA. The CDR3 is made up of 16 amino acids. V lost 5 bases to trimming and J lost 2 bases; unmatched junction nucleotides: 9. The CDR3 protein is CASSPSGGVPYNEQFF. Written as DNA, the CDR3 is TGTGCCAGCAGCCCGAGTGGGGGGGTTCCCTACAATGAGCAGTTCTTC.

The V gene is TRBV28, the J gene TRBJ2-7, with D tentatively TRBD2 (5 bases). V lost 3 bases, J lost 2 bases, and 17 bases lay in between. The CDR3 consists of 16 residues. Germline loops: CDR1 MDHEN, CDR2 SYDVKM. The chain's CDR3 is CASSFSLSRATYEQYF. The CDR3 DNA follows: TGTGCCAGCAGTTTTAGTCTATCGCGGGCCACCTACGAGCAGTACTTC.

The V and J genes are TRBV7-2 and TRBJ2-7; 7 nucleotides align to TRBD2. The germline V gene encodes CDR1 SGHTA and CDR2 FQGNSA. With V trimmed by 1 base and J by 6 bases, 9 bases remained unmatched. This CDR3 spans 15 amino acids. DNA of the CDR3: TGTGCCAGCAGCTTAGGGTTTGGCGGGAGAGGCGAGCAGTACTTC. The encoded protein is CASSLGFGGRGEQYF.

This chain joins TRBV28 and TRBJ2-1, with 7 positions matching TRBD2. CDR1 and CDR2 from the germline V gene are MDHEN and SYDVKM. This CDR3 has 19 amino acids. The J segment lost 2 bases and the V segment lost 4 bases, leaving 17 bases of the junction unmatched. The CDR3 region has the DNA TGTGCCAGCAGTTACCGAATTGGGAGGGCCGGAAACGCCTACAATGAGCAGTTCTTC. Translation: CASSYRIGRAGNAYNEQFF.

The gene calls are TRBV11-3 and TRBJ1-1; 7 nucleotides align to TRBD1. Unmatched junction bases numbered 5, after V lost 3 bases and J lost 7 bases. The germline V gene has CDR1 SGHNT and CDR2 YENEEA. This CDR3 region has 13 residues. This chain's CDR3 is CASSLRGQVEAFF. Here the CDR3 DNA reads TGTGCCAGCAGCTTGAGGGGGCAGGTTGAAGCTTTCTTT.

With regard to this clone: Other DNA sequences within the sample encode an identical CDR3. This CDR3 is CASSLRGRETQYF. CDR3 coding DNA: TGTGCCAGCAGCTTAAGGGGTCGGGAGACCCAGTACTTC. The gene calls are TRBV7-2 and TRBJ2-5; a weak D match, TRBD1 (5 bases). The V gene's germline CDR1 is SGHTA and CDR2 FQGNSA. Trimming shortened V by 2 bases and J by 5 bases, and 9 bases separated the two germline ends. The CDR3 has 13 amino acids. Together with reference TRBV7-2 and TRBJ2-5, the CDR3 gives the full variable domain: GAGVSQSPSNKVTEKGKDVELRCDPISGHTALYWYRQSLGQGLEFLIYFQGNSAPDKSGLPSDRFSAERTGGSVSTLTIQRTQQEDSAVYLCASSLRGRETQYFGPGTRLLVL.

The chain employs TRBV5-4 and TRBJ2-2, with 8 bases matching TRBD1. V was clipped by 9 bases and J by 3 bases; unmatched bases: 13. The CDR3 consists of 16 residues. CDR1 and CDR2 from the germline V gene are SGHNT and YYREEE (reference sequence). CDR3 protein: CATRGQGRQHTGELFF. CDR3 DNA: TGTGCCACCAGAGGACAGGGAAGACAGCACACCGGGGAGCTGTTTTTT. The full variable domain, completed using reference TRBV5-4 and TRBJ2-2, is ETGVTQSPTHLIKTRGQQVTLRCSSQSGHNTVSWYQQALGQGPQFIFQYYREEENGRGNFPPRFSGLQFPNYSSELNVNALELDDSALYLCATRGQGRQHTGELFFGEGSRLTVL.

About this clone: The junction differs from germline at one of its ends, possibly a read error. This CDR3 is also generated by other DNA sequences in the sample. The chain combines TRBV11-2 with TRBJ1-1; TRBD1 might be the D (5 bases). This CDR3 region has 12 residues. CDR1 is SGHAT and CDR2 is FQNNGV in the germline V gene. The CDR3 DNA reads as TGTGCTAGCAGCAGGGAGAACACTGAAGCTTTCTTT. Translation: CASSRENTEAFF.

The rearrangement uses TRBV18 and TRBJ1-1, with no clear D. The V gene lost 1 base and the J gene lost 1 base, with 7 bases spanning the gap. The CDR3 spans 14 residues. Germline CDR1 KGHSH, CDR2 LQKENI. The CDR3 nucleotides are TGTGCCAGCTCACCACAAGAGAGGAACACTGAAGCTTTCTTT. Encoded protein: CASSPQERNTEAFF.

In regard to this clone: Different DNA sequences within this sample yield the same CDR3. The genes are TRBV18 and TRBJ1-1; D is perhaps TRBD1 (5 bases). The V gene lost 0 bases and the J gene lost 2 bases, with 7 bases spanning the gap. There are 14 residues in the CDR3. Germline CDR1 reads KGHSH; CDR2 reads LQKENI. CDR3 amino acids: CASSPPGANTEAFF. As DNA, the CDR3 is TGTGCCAGCTCACCACCAGGGGCCAACACTGAAGCTTTCTTT.

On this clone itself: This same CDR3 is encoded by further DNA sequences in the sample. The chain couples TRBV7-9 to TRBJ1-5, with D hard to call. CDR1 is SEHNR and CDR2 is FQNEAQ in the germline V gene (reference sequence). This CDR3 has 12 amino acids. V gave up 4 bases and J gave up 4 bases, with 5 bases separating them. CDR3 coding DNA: TGTGCCAGCAGCTCACCTAATCAGCCCCAGCATTTT. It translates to CASSSPNQPQHF.

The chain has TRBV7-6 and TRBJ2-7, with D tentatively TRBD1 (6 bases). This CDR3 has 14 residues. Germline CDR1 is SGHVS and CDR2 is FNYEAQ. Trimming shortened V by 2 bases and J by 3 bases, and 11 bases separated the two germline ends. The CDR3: CASSLYRESYEQYF. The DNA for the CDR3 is TGTGCCAGCAGCTTATACAGGGAAAGCTACGAGCAGTACTTC.

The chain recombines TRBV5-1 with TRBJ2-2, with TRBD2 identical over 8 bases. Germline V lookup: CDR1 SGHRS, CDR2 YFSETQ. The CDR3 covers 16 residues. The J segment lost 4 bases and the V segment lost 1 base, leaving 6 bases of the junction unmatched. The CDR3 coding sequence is TGCGCCAGCAGCTTGTTTCTGCGGGAGGCCACCGGGGAGCTGTTTTTT. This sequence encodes CASSLFLREATGELFF.